Listed here are 29 T cell receptor beta chains from one sample, sequenced in a study of T cells in Graves' hyperthyroidism and ophthalmopathy. Researchers took RNA transcripts and amplified the TCR beta CDR3 regions from them. First-round RT-PCR of the TCR CDR3 relied on the HTBI primer set. MiXCR, run by TCRdb on the multiplex PCR reads, gives a single entry per CDR3 protein. The sample has roughly 290,000 distinct CDR3 sequences, 15% to 20% seen once. Material for sequencing was blood. The receptor set was obtained from a woman aged 60 to 75 with Graves' ophthalmopathy.

This clonotype was found many times. The chain is built from TRBV20-1 and TRBJ2-7; D might be TRBD1 or TRBD2, each matching 5 bases. Trimming removed 6 bases from V and 3 bases from J, with 18 bases in between. Per the germline V gene, CDR1 is DFQATT and CDR2 is SNEGSKA (reference sequence). This CDR3 is 14 amino acids long. The CDR3 sequence: CSAVLSGTDYEQYF. The CDR3 coding sequence is TGCAGTGCAGTCCTATCCGGGACGGACTACGAGCAGTACTTC.

This rearrangement joins TRBV4-1 to TRBJ1-2; weak D call: TRBD1 (6 bases). V lost 3 bases and J 6 bases, leaving 23 bases between the germline ends. Germline V gene data show CDR1 as MGHRA and CDR2 as YSYEKL. CDR3 length: 17 amino acids. DNA for the CDR3: TGCGCCAGCAGCCACCCCCGGACAGAACCTCTAACTAATGGCTACACCTTC. Protein sequence: CASSHPRTEPLTNGYTF.

As regards this clonotype: A much more abundant neighbour one base away suggests this may be a read error. The CDR3 bases are TGTGCCAGCAGTGAAAGGCAGGCCAGGGTAAGAGGAGATACGCAGTATTTT. This codes for CASSERQARVRGDTQYF. The chain has TRBV2 and TRBJ2-3; perhaps TRBD1 as D (5 bases). Germline V gives CDR1 SNHLY, CDR2 FYNNEI. V lost 2 bases, J lost 5 bases, and 20 bases lay in between. This CDR3 has 17 amino acids.

This clonotype was seen many times. V is TRBV6-1 and J is TRBJ2-3; possibly TRBD2 for D (6 bases). Germline V gene lookup returns CDR1 MNHNS and CDR2 SASEGT. V was shortened by 6 bases and J by 0 bases, with 7 bases between the two germline ends. The CDR3 spans 13 residues. CDR3 bases: TGTGCCAGCAGGGGGACTAGCACAGATACGCAGTATTTT. Translating it yields CASRGTSTDTQYF.

The chain joins TRBV7-2 to TRBJ2-1, with TRBD1 identical over 10 bases. Trimming at V came to 3 bases and at J to 1 base, leaving 6 bases not matched to a gene. This CDR3 spans 17 amino acids. CDR1 is SGHTA and CDR2 is FQGNSA in the germline V gene. The CDR3 DNA sequence: TGTGCCAGCAGCTTCGTGATGGGACAGGGGTCCTACAATGAGCAGTTCTTC. This translates into CASSFVMGQGSYNEQFF.

This clonotype has a handful of counts. The rearrangement joins TRBV12-5 to TRBJ2-5; D is unclear. Looked up from germline, CDR1 is LGHNT and CDR2 is FRNRAP. CDR3 length equals 12 residues. Trimming pared 6 bases from V and 2 bases from J, leaving 7 bases between. CDR3 loop: CASGNSQETQYF. The CDR3 bases are TGTGCTAGTGGCAACAGTCAAGAGACCCAGTACTTC.

This clonotype was recorded only once. The genes are TRBV7-2 and TRBJ2-7; 11 bases align to TRBD2. This CDR3 region has 15 residues. J lost 3 bases, V lost 7 bases, and 8 bases had no gene match. Germline V gene sequence: CDR1 SGHTA, CDR2 FQGNSA. CDR3: CASTLAGGPVYEQYF. The DNA for the CDR3 is TGTGCCAGCACGCTAGCGGGAGGCCCAGTCTACGAGCAGTACTTC. Combining the CDR3 with reference TRBV7-2 and TRBJ2-7 gives the whole variable domain GAGVSQSPSNKVTEKGKDVELRCDPISGHTALYWYRQSLGQGLEFLIYFQGNSAPDKSGLPSDRFSAERTGGSVSTLTIQRTQQEDSAVYLCASTLAGGPVYEQYFGPGTRLTVT.

The genes are TRBV28 and TRBJ2-7, with D maybe TRBD2 (5 bases). Trimming took off 7 bases at V and 0 bases at J, with 16 bases between the two ends. Looked up from germline, CDR1 is MDHEN and CDR2 is SYDVKM. The CDR3 contains 15 residues. In DNA form, the CDR3 reads TGTGCCAGCACCGGTGGACTTAGCCGCTCCTACGAGCAGTACTTC. As protein: CASTGGLSRSYEQYF.

The chain recombines TRBV5-1 with TRBJ2-5; 7 bases line up with TRBD1. Unmatched junction bases numbered 6, after V lost 2 bases and J lost 2 bases. CDR3 length: 15 amino acids. From germline, CDR1 is SGHRS and CDR2 YFSETQ. CDR3 amino acids: CASSFTPGQQETQYF. The CDR3 bases are TGCGCCAGCAGCTTCACTCCGGGACAGCAAGAGACCCAGTACTTC.

Ten or more counts support this clonotype. This rearrangement joins TRBV12-3 or TRBV12-4 to TRBJ1-2, with D unresolved. This CDR3 region has 14 residues. V was trimmed by 8 bases and J by 2 bases, leaving 15 bases between them. The CDR3 region has the DNA TGTGCCAGCGGTAGACCAAAGGAAAACTATGGCTACACCTTC. The encoded protein is CASGRPKENYGYTF.

V is TRBV5-5 and J is TRBJ2-5; 13 bases line up with TRBD2. Germline V lookup: CDR1 SGHKS, CDR2 YYEKEE (reference sequence). J lost 3 bases, V lost 4 bases, and 3 bases had no gene match. The CDR3 is made up of 15 amino acids. The CDR3 spells CASSDTSGGEETQYF. The CDR3 DNA is TGTGCCAGCAGCGACACTAGCGGGGGGGAAGAGACCCAGTACTTC. The full variable domain, in which reference TRBV5-5 and TRBJ2-5 provide the parts outside the CDR3, is DAGVTQSPTHLIKTRGQQVTLRCSPISGHKSVSWYQQVLGQGPQFIFQYYEKEERGRGNFPDRFSARQFPNYSSELNVNALLLGDSALYLCASSDTSGGEETQYFGPGTRLLVL.

For this clonotype: This may arise from a read error, as a much more abundant clone is one base away. The chain couples TRBV30 to TRBJ2-5, with a tentative D call TRBD1 (5 bases). This CDR3 is built from 14 residues. Germline V gene sequence: CDR1 GTSNPN, CDR2 SVGIG (reference sequence). V shed 3 bases and J shed 2 bases, with 13 bases lying between them. CDR3 in amino acids: CAWRSPQGQETQYF. CDR3 DNA sequence: TGTGCCTGGAGGTCCCCCCAGGGTCAAGAGACCCAGTACTTC.

The genes are TRBV10-3 and TRBJ2-1; TRBD2 agrees at 8 bases. V was pared by 9 bases and J by 7 bases, with 11 bases of the junction left unmatched. In germline, CDR1 is ENHRY, CDR2 SYGVKD. This CDR3 contains 14 residues. CDR3 sequence (DNA): TGTGCCATACGGGGGGGCCGAACCCTTAATGAGCAGTTCTTC. As protein: CAIRGGRTLNEQFF.

Ten or more counts support this clonotype. V gene TRBV11-2 combines with J gene TRBJ2-7, with D maybe TRBD2 (5 bases). Trimming removed 3 bases at V and 0 bases at J, with 9 bases between. Germline V CDR1 and CDR2: SGHAT, FQNNGV. The CDR3 has 14 amino acids. The CDR3 loop reads CASSFYEGSYEQYF. DNA of the CDR3: TGTGCCAGCAGCTTTTACGAGGGCTCCTACGAGCAGTACTTC.

On this clonotype: A much larger clone differs from this one at a single base, so this may be a read error. V and J are TRBV28 and TRBJ2-1; D uncertain. The CDR3 sequence is 15 residues long. Germline loops: CDR1 MDHEN, CDR2 SYDVKM. V lost 3 bases, J lost 5 bases, and 14 bases lay in between. The CDR3 region is CASSFEAPSHNEQFF. CDR3 coding DNA: TGTGCCAGCAGTTTTGAGGCTCCTTCCCACAATGAGCAGTTCTTC. The full variable domain, in which reference TRBV28 and TRBJ2-1 provide the parts outside the CDR3, is DVKVTQSSRYLVKRTGEKVFLECVQDMDHENMFWYRQDPGLGLRLIYFSYDVKMKEKGDIPEGYSVSREKKERFSLILESASTNQTSMYLCASSFEAPSHNEQFFGPGTRLTVL.

This clonotype was counted ten times or more. The chain uses TRBV5-1 and TRBJ2-3, with D unclear. This CDR3 spans 13 amino acids. In germline, CDR1 is SGHRS, CDR2 YFSETQ. The V gene lost 3 bases and the J gene lost 3 bases, with 8 bases spanning the gap. DNA of the CDR3: TGCGCCAGCAGCTCGACTCCAACAGATACGCAGTATTTT. Its protein is CASSSTPTDTQYF.

This clonotype appeared many times. One end of the junction does not line up with germline, which may come from a read error. This chain connects TRBV28 to TRBJ2-5, with 8 nucleotides matching TRBD1. Germline values: CDR1 MDHEN, CDR2 SYDVKM. The CDR3 spans 13 residues. Here the CDR3 DNA reads TGTGCCAGCAGGCGGCAGGGGGCACCAACCCTGTACTTC. It translates to CASRRQGAPTLYF.

This clonotype was counted ten times or more. V usage is TRBV28 and J usage is TRBJ2-7; D not resolved. Per the germline V gene, CDR1 is MDHEN and CDR2 is SYDVKM. CDR3 length equals 15 residues. V was pared by 4 bases and J by 6 bases, with 19 bases between. The CDR3 reads CASSSPDATFGEQYF. The CDR3 DNA reads as TGTGCCAGCAGTTCCCCTGACGCGACCTTTGGCGAGCAGTACTTC.

This clonotype was seen repeatedly, ten times or more. V is TRBV5-6 and J is TRBJ2-1; D is ambiguous. The CDR3 extends over 15 amino acids. In germline, CDR1 is SGHDT, CDR2 YYEEEE. V was clipped by 0 bases and J by 2 bases, with 9 bases between them. Here the CDR3 reads CASSLALGAYNEQFF. The DNA for the CDR3 is TGTGCCAGCAGCTTGGCCCTAGGAGCCTACAATGAGCAGTTCTTC.

This clonotype turned up a few times. The J gene is TRBJ1-1, the V gene TRBV4-2, with D possibly being TRBD1 (5 bases). The CDR3 has 18 amino acids. The V end was cut by 1 base, the J end by 1 base, with 19 bases between. Looked up from germline, CDR1 is LGHNA and CDR2 is YNFKEQ. The CDR3 region has the DNA TGTGCCAGCAGCCAAGGGCCCCAACTTGTGACAGAGAACACTGAAGCTTTCTTT. Encoded protein: CASSQGPQLVTENTEAFF.

This clonotype was seen a few times. V gene TRBV7-9 combines with J gene TRBJ2-2, with D tentatively TRBD2 (6 bases). This CDR3 region has 14 residues. The V gene lost 6 bases and the J gene lost 8 bases, with 16 bases spanning the gap. The V gene's germline CDR1 is SEHNR and CDR2 FQNEAQ (reference sequence). The CDR3 DNA follows: TGTGCCAGCAGTTGGGACTTCAGATTAGGGGAGCTGTTTTTT. The encoded protein is CASSWDFRLGELFF.

This clonotype appeared many times. The CDR3 sequence: CASSLTSQGGTEAFF. The CDR3 DNA is TGTGCCAGCAGCTTAACGTCGCAGGGGGGCACTGAAGCTTTCTTT. The V gene is TRBV7-3, the J gene TRBJ1-1; TRBD1 agrees at 7 bases. Germline V lookup: CDR1 SGHTA, CDR2 FQGTGA. The CDR3 extends over 15 amino acids. Trimming removed 0 bases from V and 4 bases from J; junction bases left unmatched: 5.

At least ten counts were recorded for this clonotype. The gene calls are TRBV5-1 and TRBJ2-7; 14 nucleotides line up with TRBD2. CDR3 length: 18 amino acids. Trimming took 3 bases from V and 6 from J; bases not matched to a gene: 14. Germline V gene sequence: CDR1 SGHRS, CDR2 YFSETQ. CDR3 residues: CASSSSGTSGSIRGEQYF. CDR3 bases: TGCGCCAGCAGCTCCTCCGGGACTAGCGGGAGTATCCGGGGCGAGCAGTACTTC. Complete variable domain (other parts from reference TRBV5-1 and TRBJ2-7): KAGVTQTPRYLIKTRGQQVTLSCSPISGHRSVSWYQQTPGQGLQFLFEYFSETQRNKGNFPGRFSGRQFSNSRSEMNVSTLELGDSALYLCASSSSGTSGSIRGEQYFGPGTRLTVT.

This clonotype was seen ten or more times. The rearrangement joins TRBV15 to TRBJ2-3; 10 positions agree with TRBD2. Per the germline V gene, CDR1 is LNHNV and CDR2 is YYDKDF (reference sequence). Trimming cost V 0 bases and J 0 bases; bases outside gene matches: 12. The CDR3 covers 20 residues. The CDR3, as DNA: TGTGCCACCAGCAGAGATATACTGGGTGGACTAGCGGATAGCACAGATACGCAGTATTTT. Its translation: CATSRDILGGLADSTDTQYF.

This clonotype has just a few counts. This chain joins TRBV6-1 and TRBJ2-1, with D possibly TRBD1 on 7 matching bases. Trimming cost V 8 bases and J 2 bases, with 10 bases left between them. CDR1 is MNHNS and CDR2 is SASEGT in the germline V gene. The CDR3 totals 13 residues. Here the CDR3 DNA reads TGTGCCAGCTCAGGGGGGACCTACAATGAGCAGTTCTTC. This translates into CASSGGTYNEQFF.

This clonotype was counted many times. This chain uses TRBV11-2 with TRBJ1-6; D is unresolved. Between the trimmed V and J ends, which lost 5 bases and 7 bases, there was a span of 6 bases. This CDR3 comprises 12 residues. Germline CDR1 reads SGHAT; CDR2 reads FQNNGV. The CDR3 loop reads CASSKGNSPLHF. The DNA for the CDR3 is TGTGCCAGCAGCAAGGGAAATTCACCCCTCCACTTT. Drawing the rest from reference TRBV11-2 and TRBJ1-6, the complete variable domain is EAGVAQSPRYKIIEKRQSVAFWCNPISGHATLYWYQQILGQGPKLLIQFQNNGVVDDSQLPKDRFSAERLKGVDSTLKIQPAKLEDSAVYLCASSKGNSPLHFGNGTRLTVT.

This clonotype showed up many times. The V gene is TRBV5-5, the J gene TRBJ2-3; D might be TRBD1 (6 bases). Trimming removed 4 bases from V and 0 bases from J, with 12 bases in between. The CDR3 loop spans 15 amino acids. CDR1 is SGHKS, CDR2 YYEKEE, per germline (reference sequence). CDR3 loop: CASSRTVESTDTQYF. The DNA of the CDR3 is TGTGCCAGCAGCCGGACAGTCGAAAGCACAGATACGCAGTATTTT.

Notes on this clonotype: One base away lies a much larger clone, so this may be a sequencing read error. The V call is TRBV12-3 or TRBV12-4, the J call TRBJ2-7, with a tentative D call TRBD2 (7 bases). CDR3 size: 12 residues. The CDR3 DNA is TGTGTCAGCGGGGCAGGGGCCTACGAGCAGTACTTC. Its protein product is CVSGAGAYEQYF.

This clonotype showed up just a few times. The rearrangement links TRBV6-1 to TRBJ2-7; 9 positions match TRBD2. Germline V gene sequence: CDR1 MNHNS, CDR2 SASEGT. Losses at the gene ends were 3 bases for V and 6 bases for J; bases not matched to a gene: 6. This CDR3 has 14 amino acids. The chain's CDR3 is CASSEGTSRFEQYF. The CDR3 DNA is TGTGCCAGCAGTGAGGGGACTAGCAGGTTCGAGCAGTACTTC.